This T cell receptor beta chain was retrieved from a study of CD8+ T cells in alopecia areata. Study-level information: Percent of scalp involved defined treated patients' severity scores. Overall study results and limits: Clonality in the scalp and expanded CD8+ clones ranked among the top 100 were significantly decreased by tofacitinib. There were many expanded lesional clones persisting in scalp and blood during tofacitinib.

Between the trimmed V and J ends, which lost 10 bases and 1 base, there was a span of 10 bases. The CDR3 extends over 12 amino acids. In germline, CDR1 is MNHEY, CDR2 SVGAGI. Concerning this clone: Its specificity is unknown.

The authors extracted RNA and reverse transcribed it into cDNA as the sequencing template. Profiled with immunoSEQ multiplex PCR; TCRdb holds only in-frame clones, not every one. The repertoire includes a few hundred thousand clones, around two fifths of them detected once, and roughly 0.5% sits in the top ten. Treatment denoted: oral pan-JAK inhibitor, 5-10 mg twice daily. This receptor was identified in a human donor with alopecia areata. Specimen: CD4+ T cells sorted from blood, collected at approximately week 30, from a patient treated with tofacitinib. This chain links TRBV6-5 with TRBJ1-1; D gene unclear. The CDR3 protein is CATWSGNTEAFF. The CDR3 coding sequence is TGTGCCACCTGGAGTGGGAACACTGAAGCTTTCTTT.